These T cell receptor beta chains were read from a single sample in a study of cytomegalovirus exposure and HLA in healthy donors. Only in-frame clones appear in the TCRdb table, and some are missing; sequencing was by immunoSEQ multiplex PCR. The sample gives over 150,000 clones, about 77% of which show up once; roughly 1.3% is in the top ten. Sequencing used PBMCs. Source of these receptors: a woman aged 50 to 60 in good health and CMV-seronegative. Both conserved end residues are part of each CDR3. The D gene is left open where the match is weak. Clone sizes are given selectively: once, few, many, or a class where the clone is expanded.

v_gene	abundance	j_gene	d_gene	CDR3aa	CDR3nt
TRBV7-8	NA	TRBJ2-1	TRBD2	CASSLGGGKGGDEQFF	TGTGCCAGCAGCTTAGGCGGGGGGAAGGGGGGCGATGAGCAGTTCTTC
TRBV7-3	NA	TRBJ2-1	TRBD2	CASSYSGTSVLGEQFF	TGTGCCAGCAGCTACTCCGGGACTAGCGTATTGGGTGAGCAGTTCTTC
TRBV11-1	NA	TRBJ2-7	TRBD2	CASSLDAGGSYEQYF	TGTGCCAGCAGCTTAGATGCGGGAGGGTCCTACGAGCAGTACTTC
TRBV6-1	NA	TRBJ2-3	TRBD1	CASTPGQGAYTQYF	TGTGCCAGCACCCCGGGACAGGGGGCGTATACGCAGTATTTT
TRBV19	NA	TRBJ1-1	NA	CASSISAGYTEAFF	TGTGCCAGTAGTATATCCGCGGGGTACACTGAAGCTTTCTTT
TRBV7-9	NA	TRBJ2-2	NA	CASSLGGNTGELFF	TGTGCCAGCAGCTTAGGAGGGAACACCGGGGAGCTGTTTTTT
TRBV7-9	NA	TRBJ1-5	NA	CASSLGQLGQPQHF	TGTGCCAGCAGCTTAGGACAGTTGGGTCAGCCCCAGCATTTT
TRBV6-5	NA	TRBJ2-6	NA	CASSLVSGANVLTF	TGTGCCAGCAGTCTAGTGTCAGGGGCCAACGTCCTGACTTTC
TRBV19	NA	TRBJ1-5	TRBD1	CARDRGRNQPQHF	TGTGCCAGAGACAGGGGAAGGAATCAGCCCCAGCATTTT
TRBV5-1	NA	TRBJ1-1	TRBD1	CASSWGTGEAFF	TGCGCCAGCAGCTGGGGGACAGGGGAAGCTTTCTTT
TRBV2	NA	TRBJ2-7	TRBD2	CASRLGGSEDF	TGTGCCAGCAGGTTGGGCGGGAGTGAGGACTTC
TRBV28	NA	TRBJ1-2	NA	CARPLGEVYGYTF	TGTGCCAGACCGCTGGGAGAGGTCTATGGCTACACCTTC
TRBV27	once	TRBJ1-4	NA	CASSFGTGGEKLFF	TGTGCCAGCAGTTTTGGGACCGGGGGTGAAAAACTGTTTTTT
TRBV18	NA	TRBJ2-5	TRBD2	CASSPGLAGEETQYF	TGTGCCAGCTCACCGGGACTAGCGGGAGAAGAGACCCAGTACTTC
TRBV4-3	NA	TRBJ2-5	NA	CASSPDRDRRGETQYF	TGCGCCAGCAGCCCAGACCGAGACAGGAGAGGCGAGACCCAGTACTTC
TRBV19	NA	TRBJ2-7	TRBD1	CASGQGGYEQYF	TGTGCCAGTGGACAGGGTGGTTACGAGCAGTACTTC
TRBV19	NA	TRBJ1-2	NA	CASSIEEDYGYTF	TGTGCCAGTAGTATCGAGGAGGACTATGGCTACACCTTC
TRBV7-9	NA	TRBJ2-7	TRBD2	CASSAQLAGLSYEQYF	TGTGCCAGCAGCGCCCAACTAGCGGGCCTCTCCTACGAGCAGTACTTC
TRBV6-6	few	TRBJ1-4	NA	CASSYPGNEKLFF	TGTGCCAGCAGTTACCCAGGGAATGAAAAACTGTTTTTT
TRBV7-2	NA	TRBJ2-2	TRBD1	CASSHGDRGYAGELFF	TGTGCCAGCAGCCACGGGGACAGGGGTTACGCCGGGGAGCTGTTTTTT
TRBV5-4	few	TRBJ2-2	TRBD1	CASSLAGGQGGTGELFF	TGTGCCAGCAGCTTGGCCGGAGGACAGGGGGGCACCGGGGAGCTGTTTTTT
TRBV6-5	few	TRBJ1-3	NA	CASSSDRGRGNTIYF	TGTGCCAGCAGTTCCGATCGGGGAAGAGGAAACACCATATATTTT
TRBV19	NA	TRBJ2-5	TRBD1	CASSIDGTGEQETQYF	TGTGCCAGTAGTATAGATGGGACAGGGGAGCAAGAGACCCAGTACTTC